Shown below are 27 T cell receptor beta chains from a single sample sequenced in a study of shared clonotypes between healthy human individuals. Clones were sequenced by immunoSEQ multiplex PCR, and TCRdb holds only the in-frame ones, with some missing. The sample holds about 500,000 clones, roughly three quarters seen once. The sample taken for sequencing was PBMCs. These TCRs come from a woman in her thirties or forties in good health. Some clones in this sample may be carry-over from other donors' samples.

The table lists this clone with a few counts. The V call is TRBV29-1, the J call TRBJ1-3; unclear D gene. Per the germline V gene, CDR1 is SQVTM and CDR2 is ANQGSEA. Between the trimmed V and J ends, which lost 4 bases and 8 bases, there was a span of 12 bases. This CDR3 is 12 amino acids long. The CDR3 DNA sequence: TGCAGCGTTGGGCTACCAGATGACACCATATATTTT. Its protein is CSVGLPDDTIYF.

V and J are TRBV29-1 and TRBJ1-2; no clear D gene. Germline-derived CDR1 and CDR2 are SQVTM and ANQGSEA. V was cut by 7 bases and J by 0 bases, with 15 bases left in between. The CDR3 has 14 amino acids. In nucleotides, the CDR3 is TGCAGCGGCGCGTCGGCAGACTCTAACTATGGCTACACCTTC. It encodes CSGASADSNYGYTF. The entire variable domain, with the rest obtained from reference TRBV29-1 and TRBJ1-2, is as follows: SAVISQKPSRDICQRGTSLTIQCQVDSQVTMMFWYRQQPGQSLTLIATANQGSEATYESGFVIDKFPISRPNLTFSTLTVSNMSPEDSSIYLCSGASADSNYGYTFGSGTRLTVV.

The chain employs TRBV6-5 and TRBJ2-3; TRBD2 matches at 12 bases. J was trimmed by 5 bases and V by 2 bases; bases with no gene match: 5. CDR1 MNHEY and CDR2 SVGAGI come from the germline V gene. This CDR3 contains 16 residues. In nucleotides, the CDR3 is TGTGCCAGCAGTTACCGGGGACTAGCGGGTGGAGATACGCAGTATTTT. Its translation: CASSYRGLAGGDTQYF.

This clone has just a few counts. The CDR3 nucleotides are TGTGCCAGTAGTATAGATCATATGTATGGGACTAGCACAGATACGCAGTATTTT. Translated, it gives CASSIDHMYGTSTDTQYF. The chain employs TRBV19 and TRBJ2-3; a weak D match, TRBD2 (6 bases). The germline V gene has CDR1 LNHDA and CDR2 SQIVND (reference sequence). This CDR3 has 18 residues. The V and J ends lost 0 bases and 0 bases respectively, with 16 bases between them. The whole variable domain, remainder taken from reference TRBV19 and TRBJ2-3, is DGGITQSPKYLFRKEGQNVTLSCEQNLNHDAMYWYRQDPGQGLRLIYYSQIVNDFQKGDIAEGYSVSREKKESFPLTVTSAQKNPTAFYLCASSIDHMYGTSTDTQYFGPGTRLTVL.

This clone was detected only once. The chain links TRBV2 to TRBJ1-2; a possible D gene is TRBD1 (5 bases). The ends were cut back, 6 bases at V and 4 bases at J, with 12 bases in the middle. The CDR3 has 13 residues. Germline V gene lookup returns CDR1 SNHLY and CDR2 FYNNEI. In DNA form, the CDR3 reads TGTGCCAGCAGCCCAGGGCAGGTCTATGGCTACACCTTC. Its protein product is CASSPGQVYGYTF.

CDR3 nucleotide sequence: TGTGCCAGCAGTGCGGGACTAGCGGGACGTGGGGCGCAGTATTTT. It specifies CASSAGLAGRGAQYF. The J gene is TRBJ2-3, the V gene TRBV28; 13 positions match TRBD2. The CDR3 is 15 amino acids. Trimming removed 5 bases from V and 10 bases from J; junction bases left unmatched: 9. The V gene's germline CDR1 is MDHEN and CDR2 SYDVKM.

In regard to this clone: Within the sample, other DNA sequences also encode this same CDR3. The V gene is TRBV7-9, the J gene TRBJ2-1, with 9 bases lining up with TRBD1. There are 15 residues in the CDR3. Germline V gene sequence: CDR1 SEHNR, CDR2 FQNEAQ (reference sequence). V was clipped by 5 bases and J by 2 bases; unmatched bases: 4. DNA of the CDR3: TGTGCCAGCAGCCCTAGACAGGGGGCCTACAATGAGCAGTTCTTC. Translation gives CASSPRQGAYNEQFF.

This clone was seen a few times. The chain has TRBV18 and TRBJ1-4; 8 nucleotides line up with TRBD1. The CDR3 extends over 17 amino acids. V was clipped by 2 bases and J by 3 bases; unmatched bases: 8. Per germline, CDR1 KGHSH and CDR2 LQKENI. The CDR3 region is CASSPTKQGVPNEKLFF. The CDR3 DNA reads TGTGCCAGCTCACCAACTAAACAGGGGGTTCCTAATGAAAAACTGTTTTTT.

A single count supports this clone. Here the CDR3 DNA reads TGTGCCTGGAGGGGGGGCGGACACACTGAAGCTTTCTTT. The encoded protein is CAWRGGGHTEAFF. The chain recombines TRBV30 with TRBJ1-1; D may be TRBD1 (6 bases). V was trimmed by 3 bases and J by 3 bases, leaving 11 bases between them. The CDR3 is 13 amino acids. Germline V gene data show CDR1 as GTSNPN and CDR2 as SVGIG (reference sequence). Full variable domain (remainder filled in from reference TRBV30 and TRBJ1-1): SQTIHQWPATLVQPVGSPLSLECTVEGTSNPNLYWYRQAAGRGLQLLFYSVGIGQISSEVPQNLSASRPQDRQFILSSKKLLLSDSGFYLCAWRGGGHTEAFFGQGTRLTVV.

The chain is built from TRBV9 and TRBJ2-1; 9 nucleotides agree with TRBD2. Germline V gives CDR1 SGDLS, CDR2 YYNGEE. This CDR3 has 15 residues. The J segment lost 7 bases and the V segment lost 0 bases, leaving 5 bases of the junction unmatched. CDR3 region: CASSVGGRAGNEQFF. The DNA of the CDR3 is TGTGCCAGCAGCGTAGGCGGGAGGGCCGGGAATGAGCAGTTCTTC. Drawing the rest from reference TRBV9 and TRBJ2-1, the complete variable domain is DSGVTQTPKHLITATGQRVTLRCSPRSGDLSVYWYQQSLDQGLQFLIQYYNGEERAKGNILERFSAQQFPDLHSELNLSSLELGDSALYFCASSVGGRAGNEQFFGPGTRLTVL.

Turning to this clone: A far larger clone lies a single base away; this is likely a read error. The chain joins TRBV11-2 to TRBJ2-6; either TRBD1 or TRBD2 may supply D (7 bases each). The CDR3 contains 14 residues. CDR1 is SGHAT, CDR2 FQNNGV, per germline. The CDR3 sequence: CAGRGRAGANVLAF. The CDR3 DNA reads TGTGCCGGCAGGGGGAGGGCTGGGGCCAACGTCCTGGCTTTC.

As for this clone: In the same sample, other DNA sequences code for this CDR3. The chain joins TRBV4-3 to TRBJ2-7; 8 bases line up with TRBD1. Germline V gene data show CDR1 as LGHNA and CDR2 as YSLEER. This CDR3 comprises 14 residues. The junction had 1 base not matched to a gene; V was cut back by 1 base and J by 2 bases. The CDR3 is CASSQVRGPYEQYF. CDR3 coding DNA: TGCGCCAGCAGCCAAGTCAGGGGGCCCTACGAGCAGTACTTC.

This sequence joins TRBV7-3 and TRBJ2-2; D may be TRBD2 (6 bases). Germline V gene data show CDR1 as SGHTA and CDR2 as FQGTGA. The CDR3 totals 15 residues. Trimming removed 1 base from V and 4 bases from J, with 10 bases in between. The DNA for the CDR3 is TGTGCCAGCAGCTTAAACGGGGGAGTCACCGGGGAGCTGTTTTTT. This gives the protein CASSLNGGVTGELFF.

The chain employs TRBV10-1 and TRBJ2-5, with D perhaps TRBD1 (6 bases). CDR1 and CDR2 from the germline V gene are WNHNN and SYGVQD (reference sequence). The V end was cut by 6 bases, the J end by 1 base, with 12 bases between. This CDR3 has 14 amino acids. The CDR3 region is CASRRTAFQETQYF. CDR3 nucleotides: TGCGCCAGCAGGAGGACAGCGTTCCAAGAGACCCAGTACTTC.

V usage is TRBV7-8 and J usage is TRBJ2-7; TRBD2 matches at 8 bases. The CDR3 is made up of 15 amino acids. Per the germline V gene, CDR1 is SGHVS and CDR2 is FQNEAQ. J gave up 2 bases and V 5 bases, and 8 bases lay outside the gene matches. This chain's CDR3 is CASSPLSGRPYEQYF. The DNA for the CDR3 is TGTGCCAGCAGCCCCCTAAGCGGGAGACCCTACGAGCAGTACTTC.

The chain joins TRBV2 to TRBJ2-5; D is possibly TRBD2 (7 bases). Germline CDR1 reads SNHLY; CDR2 reads FYNNEI. V shed 4 bases and J shed 6 bases, with 18 bases lying between them. The CDR3 has 15 residues. This CDR3 is CASSGASGGAKTQYF. CDR3 nucleotides: TGTGCCAGCAGTGGGGCATCGGGGGGCGCCAAGACCCAGTACTTC.

The V call is TRBV5-1, the J call TRBJ2-6, with a possible D match to TRBD1 (6 bases). Trimming removed 4 bases from V and 2 bases from J, with 10 bases in between. Germline loops: CDR1 SGHRS, CDR2 YFSETQ. The CDR3 spans 15 residues. The CDR3, as DNA: TGCGCCAGCAGCCTCAACAGGGCTGGGGCCAACGTCCTGACTTTC. This codes for CASSLNRAGANVLTF.

The chain couples TRBV28 to TRBJ1-2, with D possibly TRBD1 on 5 matching bases. Germline V CDR1 and CDR2: MDHEN, SYDVKM. Trimming cost V 2 bases and J 1 base, with 17 bases left between them. The CDR3 length is 17 residues. The CDR3: CASSLIGEMGGNYGYTF. CDR3 sequence (DNA): TGTGCCAGCAGTTTAATTGGGGAGATGGGGGGTAACTATGGCTACACCTTC.

The sample holds many counts of this clone. This rearrangement joins TRBV10-3 to TRBJ2-1, with 7 bases that match TRBD2. CDR1 is ENHRY and CDR2 is SYGVKD in the germline V gene. V shed 2 bases, J shed 4 bases, and the junction held 5 bases outside the gene matches. This CDR3 region has 15 residues. DNA of the CDR3: TGTGCCATCAGTGAGGGGGACTACTTATACAATGAGCAGTTCTTC. Protein product: CAISEGDYLYNEQFF.

This clone has just one count. This probably arose from a read error, given a far larger clone one base away. Other DNA sequences in this sample translate to the same CDR3. The chain couples TRBV28 to TRBJ1-5; D not certain. Germline lookup yields CDR1 MDHEN and CDR2 SYDVKM. The CDR3 sequence is 12 residues long. The CDR3, as DNA: TGTGCCAGCAGTCTGAGCCTGCAGCCTCAGCATTTT. Translation: CASSLSLQPQHF.

The rearrangement uses TRBV18 and TRBJ2-3, with 7 bases that match TRBD2. CDR1 and CDR2 (germline): KGHSH, LQKENI. After removal of 2 bases from V and 4 bases from J, the junction contained 6 bases not matched to a gene. This CDR3 has 15 residues. In DNA form, the CDR3 reads TGTGCCAGCTCACCATTGCGGGAGTATTCAGATACGCAGTATTTT. Translating it yields CASSPLREYSDTQYF.

The V call is TRBV6-5, the J call TRBJ2-7; 9 bases fit TRBD2. This CDR3 has 15 residues. Germline V gives CDR1 MNHEY, CDR2 SVGAGI. The V gene end was trimmed by 6 bases and the J gene end by 4 bases; junction bases not matched to a gene: 10. CDR3 sequence (DNA): TGTGCCAGCAGCGACCGCGGGAGGGGGGCGTACGAGCAGTACTTC. Amino acids: CASSDRGRGAYEQYF.

To note about this clone: A far larger clone is just one base off, so this is likely a read error. The missing conserved phenylalanine or tryptophan at the end of this CDR3 makes a read error likely. The sample has other DNA sequences that encode this CDR3 too. V and J are TRBV30 and TRBJ1-2; 7 bases are shared with TRBD1. Unmatched junction bases numbered 7, after V lost 1 base and J lost 8 bases. CDR1 and CDR2 from the germline V gene are GTSNPN and SVGIG (reference sequence). This CDR3 is 13 amino acids long. The CDR3 loop reads CAWSALGGLGYTL. CDR3 coding DNA: TGTGCCTGGAGTGCCCTAGGGGGCTTAGGCTACACCCTC.

This clone was observed a handful of times. The genes are TRBV7-3 and TRBJ2-4; D remains unclear. Per germline, CDR1 SGHTA and CDR2 FQGTGA. This CDR3 has 14 residues. Between the trimmed V and J ends, which lost 4 bases and 11 bases, there was a span of 18 bases. DNA of the CDR3: TGTGCCAGCAGCTCAAGGGCCGGTGACTCGGTTCAGTACTTC. It encodes CASSSRAGDSVQYF.

The rearrangement joins TRBV27 to TRBJ1-4; D is uncertain. Per the germline V gene, CDR1 is MNHEY and CDR2 is SMNVEV (reference sequence). V was trimmed by 5 bases and J by 5 bases, leaving 6 bases between them. This CDR3 is 12 amino acids long. The CDR3 loop reads CASSARNEKLFF. Written as DNA, the CDR3 is TGTGCCAGCAGTGCTAGGAATGAAAAACTGTTTTTT. Complete variable domain (other parts from reference TRBV27 and TRBJ1-4): EAQVTQNPRYLITVTGKKLTVTCSQNMNHEYMSWYRQDPGLGLRQIYYSMNVEVTDKGDVPEGYKVSRKEKRNFPLILESPSPNQTSLYFCASSARNEKLFFGSGTQLSVL.

The gene calls are TRBV18 and TRBJ2-5, with 7 bases identical to TRBD1. From germline, CDR1 is KGHSH and CDR2 LQKENI. The CDR3 runs to 16 residues. V lost 3 bases to trimming and J lost 9 bases; unmatched junction nucleotides: 16. Written as DNA, the CDR3 is TGTGCCAGCTCACCCCTAGGACGGCACCAGGGGGTGGCCCAGTACTTC. Translated: CASSPLGRHQGVAQYF.

This chain connects TRBV6-6 to TRBJ2-7; D gene ambiguous. The CDR3 extends over 14 amino acids. Germline values: CDR1 MNHNY, CDR2 SVGAGI (reference sequence). The V end lost 6 bases, the J end lost 2 bases, and 14 bases lay between the germline ends. CDR3 protein: CASSLYGLTYEQYF. As DNA, the CDR3 is TGTGCCAGCAGCCTGTATGGCCTTACCTACGAGCAGTACTTC.